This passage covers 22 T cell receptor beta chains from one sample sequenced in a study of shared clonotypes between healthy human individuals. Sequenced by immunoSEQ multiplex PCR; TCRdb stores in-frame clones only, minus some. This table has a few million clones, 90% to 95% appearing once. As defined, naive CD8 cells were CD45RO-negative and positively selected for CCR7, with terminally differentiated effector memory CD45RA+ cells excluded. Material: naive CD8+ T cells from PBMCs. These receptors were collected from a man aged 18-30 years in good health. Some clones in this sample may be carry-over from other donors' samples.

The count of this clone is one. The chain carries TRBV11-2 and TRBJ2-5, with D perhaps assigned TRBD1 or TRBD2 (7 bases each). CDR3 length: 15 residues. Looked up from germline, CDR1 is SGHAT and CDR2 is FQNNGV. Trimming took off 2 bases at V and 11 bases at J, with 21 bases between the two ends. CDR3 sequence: CASSLPTGPAGEQYF. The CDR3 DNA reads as TGTGCCAGCAGCTTACCGACAGGGCCCGCGGGGGAGCAGTACTTC.

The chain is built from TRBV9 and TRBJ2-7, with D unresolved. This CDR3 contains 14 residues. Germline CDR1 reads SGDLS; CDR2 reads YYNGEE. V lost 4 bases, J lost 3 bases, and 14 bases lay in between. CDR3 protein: CASSPTPVNYEQYF. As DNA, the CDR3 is TGTGCCAGCAGCCCGACCCCGGTTAACTACGAGCAGTACTTC.

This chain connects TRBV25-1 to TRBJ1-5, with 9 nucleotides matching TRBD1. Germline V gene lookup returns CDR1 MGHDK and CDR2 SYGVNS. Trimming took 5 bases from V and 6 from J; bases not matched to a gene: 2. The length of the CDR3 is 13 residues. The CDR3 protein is CASSNRGLQPQHF. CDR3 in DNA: TGTGCCAGCAGTAACAGGGGGCTTCAGCCCCAGCATTTT.

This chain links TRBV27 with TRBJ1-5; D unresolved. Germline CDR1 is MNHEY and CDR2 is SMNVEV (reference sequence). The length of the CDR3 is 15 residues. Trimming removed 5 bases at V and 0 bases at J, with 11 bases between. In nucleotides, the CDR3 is TGTGCCAGCAGTCCCTTTTACGATAGCAATCAGCCCCAGCATTTT. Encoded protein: CASSPFYDSNQPQHF.

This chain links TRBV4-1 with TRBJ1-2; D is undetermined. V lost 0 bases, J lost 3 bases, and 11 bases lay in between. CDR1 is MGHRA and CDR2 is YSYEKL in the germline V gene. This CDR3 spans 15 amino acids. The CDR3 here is CASSQERTTHYGYTF. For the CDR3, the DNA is TGCGCCAGCAGCCAAGAACGGACGACACACTATGGCTACACCTTC.

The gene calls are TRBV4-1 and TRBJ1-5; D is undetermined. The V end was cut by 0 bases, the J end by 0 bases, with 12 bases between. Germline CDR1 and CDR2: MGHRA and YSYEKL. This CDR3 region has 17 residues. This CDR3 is CASSQDGNVYSNQPQHF. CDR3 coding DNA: TGCGCCAGCAGCCAAGATGGGAACGTCTATAGCAATCAGCCCCAGCATTTT.

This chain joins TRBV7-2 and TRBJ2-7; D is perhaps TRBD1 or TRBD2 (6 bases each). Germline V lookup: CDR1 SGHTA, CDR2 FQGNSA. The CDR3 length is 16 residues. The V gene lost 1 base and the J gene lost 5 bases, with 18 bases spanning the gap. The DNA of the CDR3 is TGTGCCAGCAGCTTAGAGGGGGGATCGTCTTTCCACGAGCAGTACTTC. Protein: CASSLEGGSSFHEQYF. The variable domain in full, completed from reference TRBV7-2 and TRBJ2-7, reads GAGVSQSPSNKVTEKGKDVELRCDPISGHTALYWYRQSLGQGLEFLIYFQGNSAPDKSGLPSDRFSAERTGGSVSTLTIQRTQQEDSAVYLCASSLEGGSSFHEQYFGPGTRLTVT.

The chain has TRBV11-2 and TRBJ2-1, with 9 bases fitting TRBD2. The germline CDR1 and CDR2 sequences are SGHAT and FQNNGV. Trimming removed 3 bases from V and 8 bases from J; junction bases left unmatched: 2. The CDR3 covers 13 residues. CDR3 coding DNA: TGTGCCAGCAGCTTTGGGACTAGCTATGAGCAGTTCTTC. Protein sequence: CASSFGTSYEQFF.

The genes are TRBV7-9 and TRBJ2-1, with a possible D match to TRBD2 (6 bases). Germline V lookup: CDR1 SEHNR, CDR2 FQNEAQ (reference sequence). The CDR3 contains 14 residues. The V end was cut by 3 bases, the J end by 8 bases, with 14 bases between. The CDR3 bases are TGTGCCAGCAGCTTTAGCGGACTTCACGATGAGCAGTTCTTC. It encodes CASSFSGLHDEQFF.

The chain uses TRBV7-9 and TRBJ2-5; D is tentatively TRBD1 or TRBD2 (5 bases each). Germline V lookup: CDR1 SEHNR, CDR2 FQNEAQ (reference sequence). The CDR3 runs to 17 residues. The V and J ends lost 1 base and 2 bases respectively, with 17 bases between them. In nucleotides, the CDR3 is TGTGCCAGCAGCTTAGTGTACGGGACGGTACCGCAAGAGACCCAGTACTTC. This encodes CASSLVYGTVPQETQYF.

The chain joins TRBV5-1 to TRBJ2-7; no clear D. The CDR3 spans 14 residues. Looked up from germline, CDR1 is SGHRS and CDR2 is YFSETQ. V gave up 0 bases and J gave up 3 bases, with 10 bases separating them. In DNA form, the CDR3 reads TGCGCCAGCAGCTTGGTAACTAACTACTACGAGCAGTACTTC. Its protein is CASSLVTNYYEQYF.

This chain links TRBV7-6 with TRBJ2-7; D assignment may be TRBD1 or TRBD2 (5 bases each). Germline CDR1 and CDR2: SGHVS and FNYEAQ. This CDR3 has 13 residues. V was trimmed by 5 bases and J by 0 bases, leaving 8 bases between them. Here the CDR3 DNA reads TGTGCCAGCAGCCGTGGGGGCTCCTACGAGCAGTACTTC. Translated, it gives CASSRGGSYEQYF.

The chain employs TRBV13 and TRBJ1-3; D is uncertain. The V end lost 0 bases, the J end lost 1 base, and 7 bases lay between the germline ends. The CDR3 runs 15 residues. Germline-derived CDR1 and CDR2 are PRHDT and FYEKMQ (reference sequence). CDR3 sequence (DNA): TGTGCCAGCAGCTTAGGCCCGCTTTCTGGAAACACCATATATTTT. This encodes CASSLGPLSGNTIYF.

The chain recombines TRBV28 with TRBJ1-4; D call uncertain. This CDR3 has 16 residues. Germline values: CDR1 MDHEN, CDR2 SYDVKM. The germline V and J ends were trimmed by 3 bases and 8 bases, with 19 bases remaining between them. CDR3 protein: CASSFGVALGTEKLFF. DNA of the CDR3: TGTGCCAGCAGTTTTGGAGTCGCCCTTGGTACCGAAAAACTGTTTTTT.

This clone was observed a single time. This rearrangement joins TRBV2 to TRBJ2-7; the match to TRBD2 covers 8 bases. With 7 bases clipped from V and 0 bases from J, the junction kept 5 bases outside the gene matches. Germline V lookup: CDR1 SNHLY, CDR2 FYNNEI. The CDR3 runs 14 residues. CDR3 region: CASTHSGNSYEQYF. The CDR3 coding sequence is TGTGCCAGCACCCATAGCGGGAACTCCTACGAGCAGTACTTC. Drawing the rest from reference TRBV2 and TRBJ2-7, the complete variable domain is EPEVTQTPSHQVTQMGQEVILRCVPISNHLYFYWYRQILGQKVEFLVSFYNNEISEKSEIFDDQFSVERPDGSNFTLKIRSTKLEDSAMYFCASTHSGNSYEQYFGPGTRLTVT.

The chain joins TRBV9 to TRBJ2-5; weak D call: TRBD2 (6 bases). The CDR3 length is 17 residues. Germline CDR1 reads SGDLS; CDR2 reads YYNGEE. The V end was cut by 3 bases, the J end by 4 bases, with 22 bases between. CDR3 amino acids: CASSGPGTPALIETQYF. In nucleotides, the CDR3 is TGTGCCAGCAGCGGGCCCGGGACTCCAGCACTTATAGAGACCCAGTACTTC.

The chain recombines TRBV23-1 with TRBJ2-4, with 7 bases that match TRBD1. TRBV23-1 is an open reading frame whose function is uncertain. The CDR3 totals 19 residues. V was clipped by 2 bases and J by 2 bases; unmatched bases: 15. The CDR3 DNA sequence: TGCGCCAGCAGTCAACCGAGCCGTGGACAGGACAGGTCCAAAAACATTCAGTACTTC. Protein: CASSQPSRGQDRSKNIQYF.

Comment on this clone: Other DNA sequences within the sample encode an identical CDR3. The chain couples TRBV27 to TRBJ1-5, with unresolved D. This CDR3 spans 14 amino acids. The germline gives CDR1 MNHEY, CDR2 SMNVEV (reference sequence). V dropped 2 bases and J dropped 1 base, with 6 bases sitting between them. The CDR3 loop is CASSLGGSNQPQHF. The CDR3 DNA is TGTGCCAGCAGTTTAGGTGGGAGCAATCAGCCCCAGCATTTT.

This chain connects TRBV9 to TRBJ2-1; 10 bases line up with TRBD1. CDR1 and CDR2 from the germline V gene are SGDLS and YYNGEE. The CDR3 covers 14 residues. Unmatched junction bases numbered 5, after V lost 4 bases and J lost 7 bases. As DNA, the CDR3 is TGTGCCAGCAGCTCCCGGACAGGGGGAAATGAGCAGTTCTTC. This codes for CASSSRTGGNEQFF.

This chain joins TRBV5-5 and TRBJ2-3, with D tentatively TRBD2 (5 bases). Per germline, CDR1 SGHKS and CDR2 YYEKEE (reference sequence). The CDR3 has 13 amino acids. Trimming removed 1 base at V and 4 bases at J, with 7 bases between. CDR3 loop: CASSLWESDTQYF. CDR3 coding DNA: TGTGCCAGCAGCTTGTGGGAGTCAGATACGCAGTATTTT.

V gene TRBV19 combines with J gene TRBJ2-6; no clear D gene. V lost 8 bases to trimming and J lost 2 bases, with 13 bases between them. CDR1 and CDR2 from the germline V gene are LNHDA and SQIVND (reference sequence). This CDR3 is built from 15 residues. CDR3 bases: TGTGCCAGTCTAAGCCGCGACACTGGGGCCAACGTCCTGACTTTC. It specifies CASLSRDTGANVLTF.

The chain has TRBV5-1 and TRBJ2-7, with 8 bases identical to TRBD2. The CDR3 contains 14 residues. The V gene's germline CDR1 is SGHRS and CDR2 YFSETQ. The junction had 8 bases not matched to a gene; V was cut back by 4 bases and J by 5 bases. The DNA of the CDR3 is TGCGCCAGCAGCCCTGGACTAGCTCGAAACGAGCAGTACTTC. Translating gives CASSPGLARNEQYF.